This T cell receptor (beta chain) was identified in a study of shared clonotypes between healthy human individuals (dated by TCRdb to 2018 to 2020). About the study as a whole: A couple of women and a few men aged 18 to 49 years were included in the cohort. The study deeply sequenced blood TCR repertoires of five healthy adults to estimate repertoire size and the extent of clonotype sharing between individuals. Libraries were prepared and TCR repertoires were sequenced by different laboratories using diverse techniques, in order to increase sequencing depth and limit assay-specific biases. Leukapheresis yielded between about 0.9 and 8.9 billion PBMCs per donor. For each donor, CD4 naive and CD4 memory were each given three plates, CD8 naive was given two plates, and CD8 memory was given one plate.

The CDR1 and CDR2 encoded by the germline V gene are KGHSY and FQNENV. The CDR3 measures 13 amino acids from cysteine to phenylalanine. Of all the DNA, just the CDR3 is kept, 39 bases in frame from base 1. V drops 6 bases and J drops 9 bases, leaving 17 bases in between. With respect to this clone: The clone's antigen remains unknown. Base quality data are lacking; no much larger clone is found one base away.

The donors were healthy, HIV-negative adults with no recently reported acute infections or vaccinations. Every donor was a Caucasian adult residing in Nashville, Tennessee, USA. CD4+ T cells were enriched by magnetic negative selection, after which naive cells were positively selected on CD45RA and the negative fraction was taken as the memory subset. Blood was obtained by leukapheresis, after which PBMCs were separated by Ficoll-Histopaque density gradient centrifugation and cryopreserved in liquid nitrogen vapor phase. Analytical flow cytometry was used to check the purity and quantity of each magnetically sorted T cell population. Genomic DNA was isolated from each sorted fraction and quantified by UV absorbance on a Nanodrop 2000c. Using the deep immunoSEQ assay, multiplex PCR amplified TCR CDR3 regions from genomic DNA. Genomic DNA extracted from each cell subset was distributed evenly over all wells of several immunoSEQ 96-well plates, and each plate served as one replicate. Each replicate PCR for sorted subsets received approximately 200 ng genomic DNA, equal to about 30,000 T cell genomes. Purified libraries were measured with a Qubit 3.0 fluorometer, size-checked on a Bioanalyzer 2100, and measured again with the KAPA Library Quantification kit. Each immunoSEQ 96-well plate was sequenced on its own single-read 150-cycle Illumina NextSeq 550 flow cell. The source study handled its data this way. Because the immunoSEQ output held only junctional sequences and lacked quality scores, the filtering could not match the filtering applied to full-length reads. To assign V/J genes and CDR3, sequences were annotated against IMGT germline references using PyIR, a Python wrapper for IgBLAST v1.9. Reads were removed for weak V/J assignments (E-value above 1e-6), missing CDR3, stop codons, out-of-frame junctions, or ambiguous translated residues. V3J clonotypes were defined by identical inferred V gene, J gene, and CDR3 amino acid sequence. Percentage overlap between repertoires was computed as shared unique clonotypes divided by the size of the smaller repertoire. Richness of each repertoire was evaluated using RTK rarefaction, the Chao1 estimator, and Recon v2.1 estimates of unobserved clonotypes. OLGA was used to compute generation probabilities for all TCRbeta clonotypes that the gDNA method yielded from a few donors. In TCRdb, the immuneACCESS table is reduced to in-frame sequences with V and J assigned. These tables do not hold every clone; where another copy was compared, an unresolved V gene accounts for under half, and the others remain unexplained. The V and J calls and clone size are taken from that table; D and trimming were inferred from the DNA. For this sample the table gives 950,000 to 1,100,000 clones, of which approximately 78% were detected only once. 0.55% to 0.7% of the sample comes from the top ten.

The full study reports these points: Pairwise subsampling led to the expectation that sequencing depth would affect the degree of clonotype sharing among donors. Because the study included a small number of donors, the genetic and exposure-history diversity represented was limited. Sharing across a handful of donors was observed for approximately 4.6% of naive CD4, 3% to 3.5% of naive CD8, 2% to 2.5% of memory CD4, and roughly 0.43% of memory CD8 clonotypes. Incomplete sequencing was indicated by rarefaction of sorted-subset datasets, despite the large sequencing depth. Estimated clonotype richness was generally larger for naive than for memory subsets. Sampling was restricted to blood, and TCR repertoires in tissue are likely to differ from TCR repertoires in blood. Compared with non-shared clonotypes, the clonotypes found in all four sorted-subset donors had higher generation probabilities.

The sequencing sample was made of memory CD4+ T cells from PBMCs. In light of the paper, this sample's cell subset or site label describes: CD45RA-negative fraction. The chain uses TRBV16 and TRBJ2-5; the D segment could be TRBD2, given 5 matching bases. This receptor was identified in a man aged 18 to 35 in good health. Some clones in this sample may be carry-over from other donors' samples. The DNA sequence reads TGTGCCAGCAGAGCCAACCTCAACGGGGCCCAGTACTTC. Translated, this is CASRANLNGAQYF.